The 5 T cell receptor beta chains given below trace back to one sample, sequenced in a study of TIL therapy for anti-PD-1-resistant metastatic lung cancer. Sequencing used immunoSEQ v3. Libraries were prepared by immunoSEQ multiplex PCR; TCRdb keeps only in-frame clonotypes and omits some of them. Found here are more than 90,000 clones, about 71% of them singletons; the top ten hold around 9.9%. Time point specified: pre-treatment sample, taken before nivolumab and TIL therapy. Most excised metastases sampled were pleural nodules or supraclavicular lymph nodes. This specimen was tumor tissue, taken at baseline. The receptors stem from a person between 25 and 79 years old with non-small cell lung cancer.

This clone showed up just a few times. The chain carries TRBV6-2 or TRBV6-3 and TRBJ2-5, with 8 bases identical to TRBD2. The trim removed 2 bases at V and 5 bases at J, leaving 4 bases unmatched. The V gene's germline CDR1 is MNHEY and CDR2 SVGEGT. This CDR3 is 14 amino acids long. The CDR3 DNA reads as TGTGCCAGCAGTTACGGTAGCGGGACTGAGACCCAGTACTTC. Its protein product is CASSYGSGTETQYF.

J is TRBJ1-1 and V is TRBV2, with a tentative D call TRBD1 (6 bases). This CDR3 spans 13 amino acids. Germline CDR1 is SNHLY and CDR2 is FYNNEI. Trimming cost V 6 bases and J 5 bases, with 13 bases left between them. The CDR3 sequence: CASRRDTGTEAFF. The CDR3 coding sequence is TGTGCCAGCAGGAGGGACACGGGGACTGAAGCTTTCTTT.

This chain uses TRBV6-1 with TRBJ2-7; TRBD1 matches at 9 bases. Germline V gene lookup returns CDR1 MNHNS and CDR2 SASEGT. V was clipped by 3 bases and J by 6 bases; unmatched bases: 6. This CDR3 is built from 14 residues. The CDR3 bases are TGTGCCAGCAGTGAGGACAGGGGTTCAGCCGAGCAGTACTTC. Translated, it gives CASSEDRGSAEQYF.

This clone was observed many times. The CDR3 region has the DNA TGTGCCAGCACCCTGGGAGGGTCCCGGGGCTACACCTTC. It codes for CASTLGGSRGYTF. This chain uses TRBV28 with TRBJ1-2; D not certain. CDR3 size: 13 residues. V was clipped by 7 bases and J by 8 bases, with 17 bases between them. CDR1 is MDHEN and CDR2 is SYDVKM in the germline V gene.

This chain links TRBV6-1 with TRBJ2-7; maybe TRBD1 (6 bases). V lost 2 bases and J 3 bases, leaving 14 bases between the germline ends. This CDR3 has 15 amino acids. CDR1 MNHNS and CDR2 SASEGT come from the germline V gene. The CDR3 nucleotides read TGTGCCAGCAGTGAACATGGGGGCAAGGACTACGAGCAGTACTTC. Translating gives CASSEHGGKDYEQYF.